This TCR beta chain originates from a study of blood T cell repertoires in COVID-19. About the research overall: Researchers got acute and convalescent COVID-19 samples from the United States, Italy and Spain.

The CDR3 sequence is 14 residues long. The V end was cut by 3 bases, the J end by 4 bases, with 13 bases between. Germline V lookup: CDR1 SGHNT, CDR2 YYREEE (reference sequence). Authors' analysis steps: Amplification with reference gene primers provided the estimates of nucleated cell counts. This table comes from immunoSEQ multiplex PCR, and its TCRdb copy is limited to in-frame clones, with some not included. V and J calls and clone size are given by that table; D and trimming were obtained from the DNA. The data hold 150,000 to 200,000 clones, with 87% observed a single time. Sample: peripheral blood. This receptor was taken from a man aged 55 to 70 with active or convalescent COVID-19. This chain joins TRBV5-4 and TRBJ1-1, with D possibly matching TRBD1 (6 bases). The CDR3 loop is CASSSPQGGTEAFF. The CDR3 bases are TGTGCCAGCAGCTCTCCCCAAGGGGGCACTGAAGCTTTCTTT.